The 8 T cell receptor beta chains below were found in one sample sequenced in a study of T-cell memory formation after mild COVID-19. TCRdb re-called the 5' RACE reads through MiXCR, storing one row per CDR3 protein. The profile shows approximately 260,000 distinct CDR3 sequences, 16% of them singletons. The sequenced sample was PBMCs or a T cell subset sorted from them (not recorded which). The receptors were sampled from a young man who had mild COVID-19 (a few samples of this study predate the infection). Cell type and time point are not known.

This chain uses TRBV6-2 or TRBV6-3 with TRBJ2-7; TRBD1 matches 7 bases. Germline V CDR1 and CDR2: MNHEY, SVGEGT. This CDR3 is 14 amino acids long. The J segment lost 0 bases and the V segment lost 5 bases, leaving 4 bases of the junction unmatched. CDR3 DNA sequence: TGTGCCAGCAGTCCGGGACAGAGCTCCTACGAGCAGTACGTC. Translation gives CASSPGQSSYEQYV.

The sample holds a few counts of this clonotype. This chain connects TRBV29-1 to TRBJ2-1; D not certain. The CDR3 is 13 amino acids. Germline lookup yields CDR1 SQVTM and CDR2 ANQGSEA. V lost 8 bases, J lost 2 bases, and 13 bases lay in between. The CDR3 sequence is CSTFSWPYNEQFF. The CDR3 nucleotides read TGCAGCACGTTTAGCTGGCCCTACAATGAGCAGTTCTTC.

The chain recombines TRBV3-1 with TRBJ2-2; D possibly matches TRBD1 or TRBD2 (7 bases each). The CDR3 is 15 amino acids. Per germline, CDR1 LGHDT and CDR2 YNNKEL (reference sequence). Deletions cut 0 bases from V and 7 bases from J, with 12 bases between. CDR3 nucleotides: TGTGCCAGCAGCCAAGACTCAGGGGGGGTCGGGGAGCTGTTTTTT. Translating gives CASSQDSGGVGELFF.

This clonotype was seen a handful of times. The chain is built from TRBV28 and TRBJ1-6; 7 nucleotides align to TRBD1. The CDR3 runs 12 residues. The ends lost 6 bases at V and 11 bases at J; junction bases unmatched: 4. Germline values: CDR1 MDHEN, CDR2 SYDVKM. The DNA for the CDR3 is TGTGCCAGCAGGAGGGGGCCTCCACCCCTCCACTTT. This gives the protein CASRRGPPPLHF.

The gene calls are TRBV28 and TRBJ1-5, with D possibly being TRBD1 (5 bases). Germline CDR1 and CDR2: MDHEN and SYDVKM. This CDR3 comprises 15 residues. Trimming removed 7 bases at V and 1 base at J, with 14 bases between. The CDR3 DNA sequence: TGTGCCAGCATGTCTTTTGGGGGGAGCAATCAGCCCCAGCATTTT. Translating gives CASMSFGGSNQPQHF.

This chain connects TRBV7-3 to TRBJ1-2; D ambiguous. CDR3 length equals 15 residues. V lost 0 bases and J 0 bases, leaving 8 bases between the germline ends. Germline V CDR1 and CDR2: SGHTA, FQGTGA. The CDR3 loop reads CASSLTGGTNYGYTF. DNA of the CDR3: TGTGCCAGCAGCTTAACGGGAGGGACTAACTATGGCTACACCTTC.

The V call is TRBV7-9, the J call TRBJ2-7; D call uncertain. The CDR3 covers 14 residues. The germline CDR1 and CDR2 sequences are SEHNR and FQNEAQ (reference sequence). Trimming shortened V by 0 bases and J by 0 bases, and 6 bases separated the two germline ends. CDR3 amino acids: CASSLAENSYEQYV. DNA for the CDR3: TGTGCCAGCAGCTTAGCGGAGAACTCCTACGAGCAGTACGTC.

This clonotype was seen more than once but under ten times. The V call is TRBV29-1, the J call TRBJ1-1; unclear D gene. Looked up from germline, CDR1 is SQVTM and CDR2 is ANQGSEA. CDR3 length: 12 amino acids. The V gene lost 7 bases and the J gene lost 6 bases, with 15 bases spanning the gap. DNA for the CDR3: TGCAGCGACGCGACGGATGGGGCTGAAGCTTTCTTT. Translating it yields CSDATDGAEAFF.